A single sample gave rise to the 4 T cell receptor beta chains below, sequenced in a study of blood T cell repertoires in COVID-19. Profiled with immunoSEQ multiplex PCR; TCRdb holds only in-frame clones, not every one. The sample lists over 70,000 clones; around three quarters were seen once. Sequencing was performed on peripheral blood. The receptors here all came from a woman in her 70s with acute or convalescent COVID-19.

This chain uses TRBV7-2 with TRBJ1-2; 9 bases match TRBD1. This CDR3 is built from 15 residues. Germline V gene data show CDR1 as SGHTA and CDR2 as FQGNSA. V trimming: 6 bases; J trimming: 4 bases; junction bases outside the gene matches: 9. The CDR3 reads CASSTQGAQGYGYTF. The CDR3 nucleotides read TGTGCCAGCAGTACACAGGGGGCGCAGGGCTATGGCTACACCTTC.

The chain is built from TRBV5-1 and TRBJ2-1, with D maybe TRBD2 (6 bases). CDR3 length: 16 amino acids. Germline V gene data show CDR1 as SGHRS and CDR2 as YFSETQ. Trimming removed 1 base at V and 7 bases at J, with 18 bases between. Here the CDR3 reads CASSLSPGGNGNEQFF. Here the CDR3 DNA reads TGCGCCAGCAGCTTGTCCCCTGGGGGGAATGGGAATGAGCAGTTCTTC.

A single count supports this clone. The V gene is TRBV28, the J gene TRBJ1-5; the D is unclear. Trimming removed 5 bases at V and 7 bases at J, with 15 bases between. This CDR3 contains 14 residues. The V gene's germline CDR1 is MDHEN and CDR2 SYDVKM. CDR3 in DNA: TGTGCCAGCAGTGAGGTCTCGGCGGGGCAGCCCCAGCATTTT. It encodes CASSEVSAGQPQHF.

This rearrangement joins TRBV5-6 to TRBJ1-2; 7 nucleotides match TRBD1. The CDR3 runs 16 residues. Unmatched junction bases numbered 13, after V lost 4 bases and J lost 4 bases. The germline gives CDR1 SGHDT, CDR2 YYEEEE. The CDR3 region is CASSASIRGEFYGYTF. For the CDR3, the DNA is TGTGCCAGCAGCGCAAGTATCAGGGGGGAATTCTATGGCTACACCTTC.